The 27 T cell receptor beta chains given below trace back to one sample, sequenced in a study of T cells in Graves' hyperthyroidism and ophthalmopathy. It was RNA transcripts that yielded the amplified TCR beta CDR3 regions. First-round RT-PCR of the TCR CDR3 relied on the HTBI primer set. TCRdb re-called the multiplex PCR reads through MiXCR, storing one row per CDR3 protein. This table has under 250,000 distinct CDR3 sequences, approximately 25% appearing once. Sample: blood. The receptors originated from a middle-aged woman with Graves' ophthalmopathy.

This clonotype was seen only a few times. The chain links TRBV12-3 or TRBV12-4 to TRBJ2-7, with 10 bases aligning to TRBD1. The CDR3 has 17 residues. V lost 6 bases to trimming and J lost 0 bases; unmatched junction nucleotides: 11. In DNA form, the CDR3 reads TGTGCCAGCAGGGCCGGGACAGGGGCCTCCACCTCCTACGAGCAGTACTTC. This encodes CASRAGTGASTSYEQYF.

This clonotype was detected once. The rearrangement uses TRBV28 and TRBJ2-7; 8 bases align to TRBD2. The CDR3 covers 16 residues. CDR1 is MDHEN, CDR2 SYDVKM, per germline. V was pared by 3 bases and J by 3 bases, with 10 bases of the junction left unmatched. The CDR3 here is CASSLVSSGYFYEQYF. The CDR3, as DNA: TGTGCCAGCAGTTTGGTTTCTAGCGGGTACTTCTACGAGCAGTACTTC.

This clonotype was seen ten or more times. The rearrangement uses TRBV27 and TRBJ1-5; possibly TRBD1 for D (6 bases). The CDR3 contains 17 residues. Germline assignment: CDR1 MNHEY and CDR2 SMNVEV (reference sequence). V gave up 5 bases and J gave up 0 bases, with 17 bases separating them. CDR3 in DNA: TGTGCCAGCAGTGCGACGGGGGGGCTATATAGCAATCAGCCCCAGCATTTT. Protein: CASSATGGLYSNQPQHF.

This clonotype was seen at least ten times. This chain connects TRBV29-1 to TRBJ2-4; the match to TRBD2 covers 10 bases. Per the germline V gene, CDR1 is SQVTM and CDR2 is ANQGSEA. This CDR3 is 14 amino acids long. V shed 7 bases, J shed 8 bases, and the junction held 11 bases outside the gene matches. The CDR3 spells CSAHGSGGVDIQYF. As DNA, the CDR3 is TGCAGCGCCCACGGGAGCGGGGGGGTAGACATTCAGTACTTC.

This chain links TRBV29-1 with TRBJ1-2; 7 bases line up with TRBD1. CDR1 SQVTM and CDR2 ANQGSEA come from the germline V gene. The CDR3 consists of 11 residues. With V trimmed by 6 bases and J by 6 bases, 4 bases remained unmatched. This chain's CDR3 is CSVRGLDGYTF. Written as DNA, the CDR3 is TGCAGCGTGAGGGGGCTGGATGGCTACACCTTC.

The rearrangement links TRBV6-5 to TRBJ1-3; D is possibly TRBD1 (6 bases). Germline V gene lookup returns CDR1 MNHEY and CDR2 SVGAGI. Trimming removed 2 bases at V and 6 bases at J, with 8 bases between. CDR3 length: 13 amino acids. The CDR3 DNA reads as TGTGCCAGCAGTTACCGGACAGAAAACACCATATATTTT. Translation: CASSYRTENTIYF.

This clonotype was detected ten times or more. This sequence joins TRBV7-2 and TRBJ2-5; the D gene is possibly TRBD2 (6 bases). Germline V lookup: CDR1 SGHTA, CDR2 FQGNSA. This CDR3 has 15 residues. Trimming pared 2 bases from V and 1 base from J, leaving 11 bases between. The CDR3 DNA sequence: TGTGCCAGCAGCTTAAGTTTGACTAGCCAAGAGACCCAGTACTTC. Translating it yields CASSLSLTSQETQYF.

The chain has TRBV29-1 and TRBJ2-2; tentatively, D is TRBD1 or TRBD2 (5 bases each). The CDR3 loop spans 13 amino acids. CDR1 is SQVTM and CDR2 is ANQGSEA in the germline V gene. Trimming took off 1 base at V and 6 bases at J, with 9 bases between the two ends. Here the CDR3 DNA reads TGCAGCGTTGAAGCCGGGGCGGCCGGGGAGCTGTTTTTT. Translating it yields CSVEAGAAGELFF.

The chain has TRBV6-1 and TRBJ2-7, with TRBD2 as a possible D gene (5 bases). The CDR3 totals 13 residues. Germline V gene lookup returns CDR1 MNHNS and CDR2 SASEGT. The V end lost 6 bases, the J end lost 1 base, and 10 bases lay between the germline ends. This CDR3 is CASRRAESYEQYF. CDR3 nucleotide sequence: TGTGCCAGCAGGCGGGCCGAGTCCTACGAGCAGTACTTC.

This clonotype was found many times. The genes are TRBV5-6 and TRBJ2-2, with 9 bases lining up with TRBD2. The CDR3 sequence is 17 residues long. With 4 bases clipped from V and 4 bases from J, the junction kept 11 bases outside the gene matches. Germline V CDR1 and CDR2: SGHDT, YYEEEE. CDR3 sequence (DNA): TGTGCCAGCAGCGTCCTCGCGGGAGGGCGAGGCACCGGGGAGCTGTTTTTT. Residues: CASSVLAGGRGTGELFF.

This clonotype was seen ten or more times. V and J are TRBV6-5 and TRBJ1-2, with D possibly matching TRBD1 (5 bases). The CDR3 is made up of 14 amino acids. The V gene lost 4 bases and the J gene lost 6 bases, with 15 bases spanning the gap. Germline lookup yields CDR1 MNHEY and CDR2 SVGAGI. The CDR3 region is CASSFNGGVDGYTF. The CDR3 DNA reads as TGTGCCAGCAGTTTCAACGGAGGGGTCGATGGCTACACCTTC.

This clonotype was seen at least ten times. The DNA of the CDR3 is TGTGCCAGCAGTACAGCCTTCCCGCTAGGCTACGAGCAGTACTTC. Protein: CASSTAFPLGYEQYF. This sequence joins TRBV11-2 and TRBJ2-7, with D unclear. This CDR3 has 15 amino acids. Germline CDR1 reads SGHAT; CDR2 reads FQNNGV. V lost 6 bases, J lost 3 bases, and 18 bases lay in between.

In its sample, this clonotype was seen many times. This chain connects TRBV28 to TRBJ1-3, with 10 bases fitting TRBD1. The CDR3 has 16 residues. V lost 6 bases and J lost 2; bases outside the gene matches: 7. In germline, CDR1 is MDHEN, CDR2 SYDVKM. The CDR3 protein is CASSPGDRGTGNTIYF. The CDR3, as DNA: TGTGCCAGCAGCCCAGGGGACAGGGGAACTGGAAACACCATATATTTT.

This clonotype was observed at least ten times. The chain is built from TRBV27 and TRBJ2-7, with D uncertain. CDR1 is MNHEY, CDR2 SMNVEV, per germline (reference sequence). The CDR3 runs to 15 residues. Deletions cut 3 bases from V and 0 bases from J, with 12 bases between. This CDR3 is CASSLKPEPSYEQYF. CDR3 DNA sequence: TGTGCCAGCAGTTTGAAGCCGGAACCCTCCTACGAGCAGTACTTC.

This clonotype has only a few counts. J is TRBJ2-7 and V is TRBV6-5, with 10 bases lining up with TRBD2. Per germline, CDR1 MNHEY and CDR2 SVGAGI. CDR3 length: 16 residues. The V gene end was trimmed by 4 bases and the J gene end by 4 bases; junction bases not matched to a gene: 10. CDR3 DNA: TGTGCCAGCAGTTCCAAATTGCCTAGCGGGAGTTACGAGCAGTACTTC. Protein sequence: CASSSKLPSGSYEQYF.

This clonotype showed up many times. V is TRBV28 and J is TRBJ2-2, with 9 positions matching TRBD2. CDR1 is MDHEN, CDR2 SYDVKM, per germline. The J segment lost 4 bases and the V segment lost 7 bases, leaving 10 bases of the junction unmatched. The CDR3 sequence is 16 residues long. CDR3 bases: TGTGCCAGCACTACCGCAGCGGGAGGTGGCACCGGGGAGCTGTTTTTT. This encodes CASTTAAGGGTGELFF.

The chain carries TRBV6-2 or TRBV6-3 and TRBJ1-5; possibly TRBD1 for D (5 bases). The V and J ends lost 6 bases and 3 bases respectively, with 21 bases between them. The CDR3 contains 17 residues. In germline, CDR1 is MNHEY, CDR2 SVGEGT. The chain's CDR3 is CASSWDFLRRSNQPQHF. The CDR3 DNA reads as TGTGCCAGCAGCTGGGACTTTTTGCGCCGATCCAATCAGCCCCAGCATTTT.

This clonotype was detected many times. The chain couples TRBV15 to TRBJ2-7, with D possibly matching TRBD2 (7 bases). The CDR3 covers 16 residues. V lost 2 bases and J 7 bases, leaving 21 bases between the germline ends. CDR1 LNHNV and CDR2 YYDKDF come from the germline V gene (reference sequence). The chain's CDR3 is CATSRLHSGGAGEQYF. DNA for the CDR3: TGTGCCACCAGCAGACTCCACTCGGGGGGCGCGGGGGAGCAGTACTTC. The full variable domain, in which reference TRBV15 and TRBJ2-7 provide the parts outside the CDR3, is DAMVIQNPRYQVTQFGKPVTLSCSQTLNHNVMYWYQQKSSQAPKLLFHYYDKDFNNEADTPDNFQSRRPNTSFCFLDIRSPGLGDTAMYLCATSRLHSGGAGEQYFGPGTRLTVT.

This clonotype was seen repeatedly, ten times or more. The CDR3 reads CASSPGTSGGHEQYF. In DNA form, the CDR3 reads TGTGCCAGCAGCCCCGGGACTAGCGGGGGCCACGAGCAGTACTTC. This chain links TRBV7-2 with TRBJ2-7; TRBD2 aligns across 14 bases. The CDR3 contains 15 residues. Germline CDR1 is SGHTA and CDR2 is FQGNSA. V trimming: 5 bases; J trimming: 5 bases; junction bases outside the gene matches: 5.

V gene TRBV6-2 or TRBV6-3 combines with J gene TRBJ1-2, with a weak D call TRBD1 (6 bases). Trimming took off 7 bases at V and 7 bases at J, with 16 bases between the two ends. The germline V gene encodes CDR1 MNHEY and CDR2 SVGEGT. This CDR3 region has 13 residues. In DNA, the CDR3 is TGTGCCAGCACCGCTAACAGGGACTCTGGCTACACCTTC. Translation gives CASTANRDSGYTF.

V usage is TRBV12-3 or TRBV12-4 and J usage is TRBJ2-7; the D gene could be TRBD1 or TRBD2 (7 bases each). The CDR3 contains 15 residues. CDR3 nucleotide sequence: TGTGTCAACAGTTTAGCAGGGGGGGCCTCCTACGAGCAGTACTTC. It encodes CVNSLAGGASYEQYF.

The rearrangement joins TRBV28 to TRBJ1-2; no firm D call. The CDR3 runs to 14 residues. V gave up 2 bases and J gave up 2 bases, with 9 bases separating them. Germline V lookup: CDR1 MDHEN, CDR2 SYDVKM. The CDR3 reads CASSLERWNYGYTF. For the CDR3, the DNA is TGTGCCAGCAGTTTAGAACGGTGGAACTATGGCTACACCTTC.

This clonotype was counted many times. The CDR3: CASSKRRRSEETQYF. CDR3 coding DNA: TGTGCCAGCAGTAAACGGCGCAGGTCAGAAGAGACCCAGTACTTC. The V and J genes are TRBV2 and TRBJ2-5; no clear D gene. The CDR3 totals 15 residues. Germline V CDR1 and CDR2: SNHLY, FYNNEI. Trimming stripped 5 bases from V and 3 bases from J, with 16 bases between.

The sample holds many counts of this clonotype. V gene TRBV5-1 combines with J gene TRBJ2-7; 7 bases agree with TRBD1. Unmatched junction bases numbered 2, after V lost 1 base and J lost 4 bases. The CDR3 is made up of 13 amino acids. Germline CDR1 SGHRS, CDR2 YFSETQ. CDR3 loop: CASSLQGEYEQYF. As DNA, the CDR3 is TGCGCCAGCAGCTTGCAGGGGGAATACGAGCAGTACTTC.

Many counts were recorded for this clonotype. The chain carries TRBV6-5 and TRBJ1-1; D possibly corresponds to TRBD1 (5 bases). Trimming pared 4 bases from V and 7 bases from J, leaving 13 bases between. Germline CDR1 and CDR2: MNHEY and SVGAGI. This CDR3 is 13 amino acids long. The DNA of the CDR3 is TGTGCCAGCAGTTTAGACAGCTTTGGTGAAGCTTTCTTT. It yields the protein CASSLDSFGEAFF.

This clonotype was counted many times. The chain has TRBV30 and TRBJ2-5, with TRBD2 matching over 7 bases. J was trimmed by 4 bases and V by 4 bases; bases with no gene match: 12. The CDR3 has 15 residues. The germline gives CDR1 GTSNPN, CDR2 SVGIG (reference sequence). DNA of the CDR3: TGTGCCTGGAAACAAGGACTAGGGACTGTAGAGACCCAGTACTTC. It encodes CAWKQGLGTVETQYF.

At least ten counts were recorded for this clonotype. The CDR3 coding sequence is TGCGCCAGCAGCCAAGTGGGGGGAATCAACGAGCAGTACTTC. It specifies CASSQVGGINEQYF. This sequence joins TRBV4-1 and TRBJ2-7; a possible D gene is TRBD2 (6 bases). The CDR3 loop spans 14 amino acids. V lost 1 base to trimming and J lost 5 bases, with 12 bases between them. In germline, CDR1 is MGHRA, CDR2 YSYEKL.